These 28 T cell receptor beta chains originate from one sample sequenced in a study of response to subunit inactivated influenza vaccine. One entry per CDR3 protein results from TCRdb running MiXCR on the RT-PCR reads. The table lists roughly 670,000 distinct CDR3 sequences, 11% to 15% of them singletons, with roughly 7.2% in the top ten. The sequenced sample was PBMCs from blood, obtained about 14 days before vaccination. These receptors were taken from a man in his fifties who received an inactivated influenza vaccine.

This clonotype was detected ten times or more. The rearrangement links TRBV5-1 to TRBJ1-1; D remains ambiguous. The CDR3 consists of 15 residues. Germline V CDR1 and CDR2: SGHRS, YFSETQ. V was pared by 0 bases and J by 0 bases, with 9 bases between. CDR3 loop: CASSLVGGLNTEAFF. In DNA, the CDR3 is TGCGCCAGCAGCTTGGTAGGAGGATTGAACACTGAAGCTTTCTTT.

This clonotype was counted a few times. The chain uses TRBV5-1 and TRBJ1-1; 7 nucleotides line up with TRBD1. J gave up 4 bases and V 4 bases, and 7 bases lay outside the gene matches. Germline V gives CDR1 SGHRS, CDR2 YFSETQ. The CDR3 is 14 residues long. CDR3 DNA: TGCGCCAGCAGCACGGGACAGTTTGGCACTGAAGCTTTCTTT. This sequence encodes CASSTGQFGTEAFF.

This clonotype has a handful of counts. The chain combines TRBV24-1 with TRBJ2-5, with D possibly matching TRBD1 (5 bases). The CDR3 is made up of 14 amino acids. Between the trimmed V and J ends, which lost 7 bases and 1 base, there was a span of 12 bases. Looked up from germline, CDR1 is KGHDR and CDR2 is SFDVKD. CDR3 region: CATSRQGFQETQYF. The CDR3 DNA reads TGTGCCACCAGCCGCCAGGGATTCCAAGAGACCCAGTACTTC.

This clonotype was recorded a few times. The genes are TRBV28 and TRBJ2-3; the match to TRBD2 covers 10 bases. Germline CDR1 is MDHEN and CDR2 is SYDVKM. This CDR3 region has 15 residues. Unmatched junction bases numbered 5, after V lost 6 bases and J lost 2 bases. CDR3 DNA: TGTGCCAGCAGGCCCAGCGGGAGGGCCACAGATACGCAGTATTTT. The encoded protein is CASRPSGRATDTQYF.

The CDR3 DNA is TGCGCCAGCAGCCTCGGACAGGGAACACCCCTCCACTTT. Amino acid sequence: CASSLGQGTPLHF. The gene calls are TRBV4-1 and TRBJ1-6, with TRBD1 matching 8 bases. The CDR3 is made up of 13 amino acids. In germline, CDR1 is MGHRA, CDR2 YSYEKL. J gave up 11 bases and V 4 bases, and 4 bases lay outside the gene matches.

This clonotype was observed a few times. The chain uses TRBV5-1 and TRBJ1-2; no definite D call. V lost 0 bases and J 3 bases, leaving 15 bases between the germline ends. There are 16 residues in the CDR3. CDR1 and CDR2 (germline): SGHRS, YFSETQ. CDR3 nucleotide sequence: TGCGCCAGCAGCTTGGATCAACGGACGGACTACTATGGCTACACCTTC. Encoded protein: CASSLDQRTDYYGYTF. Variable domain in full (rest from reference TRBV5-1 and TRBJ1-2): KAGVTQTPRYLIKTRGQQVTLSCSPISGHRSVSWYQQTPGQGLQFLFEYFSETQRNKGNFPGRFSGRQFSNSRSEMNVSTLELGDSALYLCASSLDQRTDYYGYTFGSGTRLTVV.

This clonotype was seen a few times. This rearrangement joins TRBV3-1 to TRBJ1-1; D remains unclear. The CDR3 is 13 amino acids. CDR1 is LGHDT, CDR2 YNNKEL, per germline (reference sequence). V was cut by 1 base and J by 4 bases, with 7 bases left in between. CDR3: CASSQGWSTEAFF. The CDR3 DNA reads TGTGCCAGCAGCCAAGGCTGGAGCACTGAAGCTTTCTTT.

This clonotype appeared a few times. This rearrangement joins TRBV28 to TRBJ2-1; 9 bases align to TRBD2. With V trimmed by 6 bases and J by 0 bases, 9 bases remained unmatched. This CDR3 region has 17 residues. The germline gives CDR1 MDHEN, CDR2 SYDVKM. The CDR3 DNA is TGTGCCAGCAGCCGGAGAGCGGGAGGACACTCCTACAATGAGCAGTTCTTC. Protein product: CASSRRAGGHSYNEQFF.

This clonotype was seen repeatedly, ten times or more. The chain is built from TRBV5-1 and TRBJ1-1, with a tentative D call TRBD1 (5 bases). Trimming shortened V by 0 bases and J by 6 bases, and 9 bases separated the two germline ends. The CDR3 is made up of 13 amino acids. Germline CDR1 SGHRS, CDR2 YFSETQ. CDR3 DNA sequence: TGCGCCAGCAGCTTGGCCTTGGGGGCTGAAGCTTTCTTT. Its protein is CASSLALGAEAFF. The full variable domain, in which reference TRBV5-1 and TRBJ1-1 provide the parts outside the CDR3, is KAGVTQTPRYLIKTRGQQVTLSCSPISGHRSVSWYQQTPGQGLQFLFEYFSETQRNKGNFPGRFSGRQFSNSRSEMNVSTLELGDSALYLCASSLALGAEAFFGQGTRLTVV.

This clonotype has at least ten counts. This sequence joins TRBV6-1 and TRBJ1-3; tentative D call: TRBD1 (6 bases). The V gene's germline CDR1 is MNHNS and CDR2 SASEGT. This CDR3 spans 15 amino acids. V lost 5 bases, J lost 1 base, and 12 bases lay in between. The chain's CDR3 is CASSPGTSSGNTIYF. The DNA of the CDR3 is TGTGCCAGCAGTCCAGGGACATCTTCTGGAAACACCATATATTTT.

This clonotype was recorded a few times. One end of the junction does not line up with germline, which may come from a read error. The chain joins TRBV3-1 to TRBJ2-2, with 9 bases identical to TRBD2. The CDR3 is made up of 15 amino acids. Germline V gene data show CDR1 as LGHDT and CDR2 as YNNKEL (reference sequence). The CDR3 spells CASRQAGGNTGELFF. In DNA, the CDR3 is TGTGCCAGCAGGCAAGCGGGAGGGAACACCGGGGAGCTGTTTTTT.

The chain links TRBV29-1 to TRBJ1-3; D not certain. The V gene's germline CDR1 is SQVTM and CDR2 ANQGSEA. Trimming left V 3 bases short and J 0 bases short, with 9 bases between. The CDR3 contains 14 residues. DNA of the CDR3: TGCAGCGTTGAGATAGAATACTCTGGAAACACCATATATTTT. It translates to CSVEIEYSGNTIYF.

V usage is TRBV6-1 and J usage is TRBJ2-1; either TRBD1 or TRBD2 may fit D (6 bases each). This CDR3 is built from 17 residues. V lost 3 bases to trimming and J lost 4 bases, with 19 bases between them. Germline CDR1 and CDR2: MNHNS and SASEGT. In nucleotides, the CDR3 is TGTGCCAGCAGTGACGGTGGGGGGCGACTCCTTTACAATGAGCAGTTCTTC. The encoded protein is CASSDGGGRLLYNEQFF.

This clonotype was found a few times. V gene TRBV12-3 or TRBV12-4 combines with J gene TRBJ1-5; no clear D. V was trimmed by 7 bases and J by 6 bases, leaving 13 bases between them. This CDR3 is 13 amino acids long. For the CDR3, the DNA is TGTGCCAGCACCCATGGGTACGGTCAGCCCCAGCATTTT. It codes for CASTHGYGQPQHF.

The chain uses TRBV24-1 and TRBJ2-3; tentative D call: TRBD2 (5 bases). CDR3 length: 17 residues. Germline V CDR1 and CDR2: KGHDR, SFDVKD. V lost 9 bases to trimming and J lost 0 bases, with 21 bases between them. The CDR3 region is CATGPKRTRNSTDTQYF. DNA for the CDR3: TGTGCCACCGGGCCCAAGCGGACGAGAAATAGCACAGATACGCAGTATTTT.

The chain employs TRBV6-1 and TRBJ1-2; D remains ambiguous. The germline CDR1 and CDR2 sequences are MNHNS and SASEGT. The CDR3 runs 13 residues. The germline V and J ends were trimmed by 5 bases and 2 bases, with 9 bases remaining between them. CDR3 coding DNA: TGTGCCAGCAGTCCCGTCGGCAACTATGGCTACACCTTC. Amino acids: CASSPVGNYGYTF.

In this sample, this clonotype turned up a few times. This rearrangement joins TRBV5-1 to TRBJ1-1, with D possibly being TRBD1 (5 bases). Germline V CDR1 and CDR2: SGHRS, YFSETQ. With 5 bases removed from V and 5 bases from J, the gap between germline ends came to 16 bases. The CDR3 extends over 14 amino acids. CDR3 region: CASSGDLSGTEAFF. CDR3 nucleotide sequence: TGCGCCAGCAGTGGAGACCTTTCAGGGACTGAAGCTTTCTTT.

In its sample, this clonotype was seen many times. CDR3 sequence (DNA): TGTGCCAGCAGCCATAGACAGGGAGTGCGAAATGAGCAGTTCTTC. Translation: CASSHRQGVRNEQFF. The rearrangement joins TRBV13 to TRBJ2-1, with TRBD1 matching over 7 bases. CDR1 is PRHDT, CDR2 FYEKMQ, per germline (reference sequence). Trimming removed 5 bases from V and 7 bases from J; junction bases left unmatched: 11. CDR3 length: 15 residues.

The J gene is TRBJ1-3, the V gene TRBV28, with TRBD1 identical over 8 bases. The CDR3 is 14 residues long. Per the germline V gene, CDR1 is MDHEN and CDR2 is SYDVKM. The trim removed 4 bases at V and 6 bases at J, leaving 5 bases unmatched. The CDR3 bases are TGTGCCAGCAGTTCCATGACAGGGGCAAACACCATATATTTT. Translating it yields CASSSMTGANTIYF.

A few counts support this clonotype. The CDR3 bases are TGCGCCAGCAGCTTGGATGGCAGGGCCCAAGAGACCCAGTACTTC. Encoded protein: CASSLDGRAQETQYF. The V call is TRBV5-1, the J call TRBJ2-5; a weak D match, TRBD1 (5 bases). With 0 bases removed from V and 1 base from J, the gap between germline ends came to 10 bases. Germline values: CDR1 SGHRS, CDR2 YFSETQ. The CDR3 has 15 residues.

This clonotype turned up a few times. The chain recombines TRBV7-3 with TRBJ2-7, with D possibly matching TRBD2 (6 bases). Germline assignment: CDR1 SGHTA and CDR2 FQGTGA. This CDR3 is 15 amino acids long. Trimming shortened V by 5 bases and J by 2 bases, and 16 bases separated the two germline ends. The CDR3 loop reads CASSLAGGTAYEQYF. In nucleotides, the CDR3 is TGTGCCAGCAGCCTAGCTGGGGGGACGGCCTACGAGCAGTACTTC.

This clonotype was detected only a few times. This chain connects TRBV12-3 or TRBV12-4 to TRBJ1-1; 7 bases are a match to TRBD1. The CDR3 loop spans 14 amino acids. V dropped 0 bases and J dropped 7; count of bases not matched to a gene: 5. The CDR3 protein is CASSLAGTADEAFF. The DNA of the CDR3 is TGTGCCAGCAGTTTAGCCGGGACAGCCGATGAAGCTTTCTTT.

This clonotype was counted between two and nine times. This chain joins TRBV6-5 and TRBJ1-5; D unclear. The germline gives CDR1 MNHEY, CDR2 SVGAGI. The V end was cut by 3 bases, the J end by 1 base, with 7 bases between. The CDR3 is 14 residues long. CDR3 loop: CASSYLQSNQPQHF. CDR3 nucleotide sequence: TGTGCCAGCAGTTATCTCCAGAGCAATCAGCCCCAGCATTTT.

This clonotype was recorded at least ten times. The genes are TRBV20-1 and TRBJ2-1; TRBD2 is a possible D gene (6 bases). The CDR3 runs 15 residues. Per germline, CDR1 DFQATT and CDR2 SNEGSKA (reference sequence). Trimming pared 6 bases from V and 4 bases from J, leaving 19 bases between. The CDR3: CSAASGRRSYNEQFF. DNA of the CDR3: TGCAGTGCCGCTTCCGGGAGAAGGTCTTACAATGAGCAGTTCTTC.

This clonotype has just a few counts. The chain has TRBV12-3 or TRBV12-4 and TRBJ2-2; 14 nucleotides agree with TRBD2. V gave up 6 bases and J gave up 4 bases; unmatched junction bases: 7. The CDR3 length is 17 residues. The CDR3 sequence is CASRPTSGGAGTGELFF. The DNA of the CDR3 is TGTGCCAGCAGACCGACTAGCGGGGGGGCCGGCACCGGGGAGCTGTTTTTT.

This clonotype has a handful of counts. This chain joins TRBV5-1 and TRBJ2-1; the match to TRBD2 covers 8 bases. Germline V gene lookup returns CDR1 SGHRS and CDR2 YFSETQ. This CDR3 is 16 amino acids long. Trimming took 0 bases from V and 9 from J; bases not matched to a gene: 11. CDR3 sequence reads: CASSLAPTAREGEQFF. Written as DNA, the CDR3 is TGCGCCAGCAGCTTGGCCCCGACGGCACGGGAGGGTGAGCAGTTCTTC.

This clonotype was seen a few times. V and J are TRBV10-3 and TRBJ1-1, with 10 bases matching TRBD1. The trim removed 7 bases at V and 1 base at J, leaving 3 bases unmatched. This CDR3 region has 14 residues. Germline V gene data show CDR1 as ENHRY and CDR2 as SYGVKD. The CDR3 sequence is CAIKDRGANTEAFF. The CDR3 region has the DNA TGTGCCATCAAGGACAGGGGGGCGAACACTGAAGCTTTCTTT.

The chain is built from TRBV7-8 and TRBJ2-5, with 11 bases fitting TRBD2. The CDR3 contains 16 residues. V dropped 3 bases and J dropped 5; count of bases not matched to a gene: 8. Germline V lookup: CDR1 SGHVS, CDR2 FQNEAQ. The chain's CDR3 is CASSFVTSGSHETQYF. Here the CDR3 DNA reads TGTGCCAGCAGCTTCGTCACTAGCGGGAGCCACGAGACCCAGTACTTC.